This entry concerns a single T cell receptor beta chain. Antigen specificity is unknown. This record belongs to a study of OX40 agonist ivuxolimab in advanced cancers. Whole-study findings and limits: Averaged across samples, CD8+ T cells carried more expanded clones than CD4+ did.

V was trimmed by 1 base and J by 1 base, leaving 10 bases between them. The germline V gene encodes CDR1 ENHRY and CDR2 SYGVKD. This CDR3 has 16 residues. Method: immunoSEQ multiplex PCR; TCRdb's copy keeps in-frame clones and lacks some. The sample comprises some 73,000 clones, 85% to 90% of which are singletons, and approximately 10% rests with the top ten. The sequences come from CD4+ or CD8+ T cells sorted from blood, collected in a trial of the OX40 agonist ivuxolimab. The gene calls are TRBV10-3 and TRBJ2-2; D is possibly TRBD1 (6 bases). The source is an adult with an advanced solid tumor such as melanoma, head and neck, liver or kidney cancer. CDR3 DNA sequence: TGTGCCATCAGTGAGTTCCGGACAGAGAACACCGGGGAGCTGTTTTTT. Translated, it gives CAISEFRTENTGELFF.